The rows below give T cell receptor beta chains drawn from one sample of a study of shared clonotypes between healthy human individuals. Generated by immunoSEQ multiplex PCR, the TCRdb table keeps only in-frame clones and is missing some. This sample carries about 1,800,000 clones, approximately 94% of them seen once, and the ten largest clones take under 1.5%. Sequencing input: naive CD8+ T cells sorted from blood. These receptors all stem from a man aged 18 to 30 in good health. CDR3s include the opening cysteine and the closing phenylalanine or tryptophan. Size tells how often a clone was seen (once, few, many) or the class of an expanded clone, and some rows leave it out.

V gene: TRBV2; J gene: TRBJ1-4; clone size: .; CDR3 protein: CASSELSDEKLFF
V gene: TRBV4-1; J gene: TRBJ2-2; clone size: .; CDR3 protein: CASSHVYRDPGGTGELFF
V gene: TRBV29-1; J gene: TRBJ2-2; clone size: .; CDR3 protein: CSVWTGSTGELFF
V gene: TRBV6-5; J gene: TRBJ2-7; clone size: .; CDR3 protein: CASSYSEGPNEQYF
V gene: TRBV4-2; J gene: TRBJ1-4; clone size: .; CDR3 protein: CASSQEEGDTKLFF
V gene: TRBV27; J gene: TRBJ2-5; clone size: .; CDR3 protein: CASSFVGEETQYF
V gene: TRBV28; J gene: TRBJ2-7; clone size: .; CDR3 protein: CASSFTVDISSYEQYF
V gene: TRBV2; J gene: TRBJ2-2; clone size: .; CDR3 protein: CASSERAGTGELFF
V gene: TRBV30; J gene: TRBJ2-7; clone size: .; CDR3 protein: CAWSFTGQGVFYEQYF
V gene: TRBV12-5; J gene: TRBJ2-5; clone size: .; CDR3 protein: CASGVTGRQETQYF
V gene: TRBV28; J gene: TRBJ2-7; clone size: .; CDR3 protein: CASSLETGIEQYF
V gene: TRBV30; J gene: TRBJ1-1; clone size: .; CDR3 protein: CAWSLVVAEAFF
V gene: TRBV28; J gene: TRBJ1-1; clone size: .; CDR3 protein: CASSLHSLELNTEAFF
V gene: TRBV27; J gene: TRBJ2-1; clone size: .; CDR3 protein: CASSLISGQGGEQFF
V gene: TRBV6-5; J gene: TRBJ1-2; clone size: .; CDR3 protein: CASSATPSRYGYTF
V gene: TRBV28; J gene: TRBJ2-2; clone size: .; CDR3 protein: CASSLPTSGIHTGELFF
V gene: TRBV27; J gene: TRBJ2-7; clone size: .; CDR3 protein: CASSLSGDPYEQYF
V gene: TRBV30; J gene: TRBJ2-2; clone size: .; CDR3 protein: CAWSLLGIPGELFF
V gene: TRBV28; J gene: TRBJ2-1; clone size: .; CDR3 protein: CASSLRGPYNEQFF
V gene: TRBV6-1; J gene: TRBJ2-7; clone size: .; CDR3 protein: CASSERSQGRYLSYEQYF
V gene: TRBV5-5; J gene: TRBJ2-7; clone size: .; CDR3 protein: CASSFPQGIYYEQYF
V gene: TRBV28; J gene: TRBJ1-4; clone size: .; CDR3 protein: CASSFEVGATNEKLFF
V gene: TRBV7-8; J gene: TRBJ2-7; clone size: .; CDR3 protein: CASSFADRGYEQYF
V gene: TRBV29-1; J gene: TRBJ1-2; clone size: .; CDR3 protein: CSVGGGVGRSYGYTF
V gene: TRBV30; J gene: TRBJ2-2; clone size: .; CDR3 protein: CAWSSPSPGELFF
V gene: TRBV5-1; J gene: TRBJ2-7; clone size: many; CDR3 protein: CASSLGYEQYF
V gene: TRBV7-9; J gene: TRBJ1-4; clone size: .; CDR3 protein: CASSSKWEKLFF
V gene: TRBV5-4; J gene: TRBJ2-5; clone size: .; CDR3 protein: CASSLGGLQETQYF
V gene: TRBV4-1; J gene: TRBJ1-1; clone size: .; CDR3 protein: CASSLMGTGMNTEAFF
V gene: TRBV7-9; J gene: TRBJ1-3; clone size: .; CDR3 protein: CASSSPLQGSTGNTIYF
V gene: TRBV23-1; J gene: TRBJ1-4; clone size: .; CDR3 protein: CASGGRFGPDEKLFF
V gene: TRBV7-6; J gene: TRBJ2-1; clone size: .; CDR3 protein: CASSLRGAEFNEQFF